This is a list of T cell receptor beta chains from one sample in a study of high-grade serous ovarian cancer treatment subgroups. Generated by immunoSEQ multiplex PCR, the TCRdb table keeps only in-frame clones and is missing some. The table records fewer than 20,000 clones, around 73% of them present only once. Material for sequencing was tumor tissue. Source of these receptors: a human donor with high-grade serous ovarian cancer. Both conserved end residues are part of each CDR3. Fields, in order: clone size, J gene, D gene, V gene, CDR3 DNA, CDR3 protein. The D gene is left open where the match is weak. Clone size is given for some rows only: seen once, a few or many times, or a class if the clone is expanded.

abundance: once; j_gene: TRBJ2-5; d_gene: TRBD1; v_gene: TRBV5-6; CDR3nt: TGTGCCAGCAGCCAAGTCCTCGACAGGGGGCAGGAGACCCAGTACTTC; CDR3aa: CASSQVLDRGQETQYF
abundance: -; j_gene: TRBJ1-2; d_gene: -; v_gene: TRBV9; CDR3nt: TGTGCCAGCAGCGCCCTCAGGGGACCTGAAGGCTACACCTTC; CDR3aa: CASSALRGPEGYTF
abundance: -; j_gene: TRBJ2-7; d_gene: TRBD1; v_gene: TRBV7-6; CDR3nt: TGTGCCAGCAGAGAACGGCCGGGACAGGGGATCTACGAGCAGTACTTC; CDR3aa: CASRERPGQGIYEQYF
abundance: -; j_gene: TRBJ2-7; d_gene: -; v_gene: TRBV6-5; CDR3nt: TGTGCCAGCAGTTATGCAGGAGGGTTCGCCTACGAGCAGTACTTC; CDR3aa: CASSYAGGFAYEQYF
abundance: few; j_gene: TRBJ2-4; d_gene: -; v_gene: TRBV25-1; CDR3nt: TGTGCCAGCAGTGACAGAGGGAGGATTCAGTACTTC; CDR3aa: CASSDRGRIQYF
abundance: -; j_gene: TRBJ2-5; d_gene: -; v_gene: TRBV28; CDR3nt: TGTGCCAGCAGGTCCCCGGGACGGGGTGGGGAGACCCAGTACTTC; CDR3aa: CASRSPGRGGETQYF
abundance: -; j_gene: TRBJ1-6; d_gene: -; v_gene: TRBV7-3; CDR3nt: TGTGCCAGCAGCTCACAGGTACCCGGAGCTATGCACTTT; CDR3aa: CASSSQVPGAMHF
abundance: -; j_gene: TRBJ2-3; d_gene: TRBD2; v_gene: TRBV13; CDR3nt: TGTGCCAGCAGCTATAGACTAGCGGGCACAGATACGCAGTATTTT; CDR3aa: CASSYRLAGTDTQYF
abundance: -; j_gene: TRBJ1-2; d_gene: -; v_gene: TRBV18; CDR3nt: TGTGCCAGCTCACCACCGATAAACAGGCGAATTGGCTACACCTTC; CDR3aa: CASSPPINRRIGYTF
abundance: -; j_gene: TRBJ1-2; d_gene: -; v_gene: TRBV2; CDR3nt: TGTGCCAGCGGGACGGCCTATGGCTACACCTTC; CDR3aa: CASGTAYGYTF
abundance: -; j_gene: TRBJ2-1; d_gene: TRBD1; v_gene: TRBV19; CDR3nt: TGTGCCAGTAGCCCCTCCGGGACAGGGTACAATGAGCAGTTCTTC; CDR3aa: CASSPSGTGYNEQFF
abundance: -; j_gene: TRBJ2-7; d_gene: TRBD1; v_gene: TRBV7-2; CDR3nt: TGTGCCAGCAGCTTTGGGGACAGGGGGACCTACGAGCAGTACTTC; CDR3aa: CASSFGDRGTYEQYF
abundance: -; j_gene: TRBJ1-2; d_gene: -; v_gene: TRBV29-1; CDR3nt: TGCAGCGCGTCGGACAGTGGTGGCTACACCTTC; CDR3aa: CSASDSGGYTF
abundance: -; j_gene: TRBJ1-5; d_gene: -; v_gene: TRBV5-5; CDR3nt: TGTGCCAGCGGAGGAATCCAGGGCCGGGCCGGCAGCAATCAGCCCCAGCATTTT; CDR3aa: CASGGIQGRAGSNQPQHF
abundance: -; j_gene: TRBJ1-2; d_gene: -; v_gene: TRBV7-2; CDR3nt: TGTGCCAGCAGCTTGGCCCTTGATTTGGGCGAAAACTGCTTC; CDR3aa: CASSLALDLGENCF
abundance: -; j_gene: TRBJ1-2; d_gene: -; v_gene: TRBV27; CDR3nt: TGTGCCAGCAGTTTACAGGCGGGAGCTAACTATGGCTACACCTTC; CDR3aa: CASSLQAGANYGYTF
abundance: -; j_gene: TRBJ2-3; d_gene: TRBD2; v_gene: TRBV9; CDR3nt: TGTGCCAGCAGCGTTTCTAGCGGGGGCGCGAGCACAGATACGCAGTATTTT; CDR3aa: CASSVSSGGASTDTQYF
abundance: -; j_gene: TRBJ1-1; d_gene: -; v_gene: TRBV6-6; CDR3nt: TGTGCCAGCAGTTACTCGCGGGAAGAAGCTTTCTTT; CDR3aa: CASSYSREEAFF
abundance: once; j_gene: TRBJ1-4; d_gene: TRBD1; v_gene: TRBV5-5; CDR3nt: TGTGCCAGCAGCTTCCGACAGGGAGGGGCAACTAATGAAAAACTGTTTTTT; CDR3aa: CASSFRQGGATNEKLFF
abundance: -; j_gene: TRBJ1-1; d_gene: TRBD1; v_gene: TRBV7-2; CDR3nt: TGTGCCAGCAGCTACAGACAGGGGAAGAACACTGAAGCTTTCTTT; CDR3aa: CASSYRQGKNTEAFF
abundance: -; j_gene: TRBJ1-2; d_gene: TRBD1; v_gene: TRBV2; CDR3nt: TGTGCCAGCGGGGGACAGGGGAACTATGGCTACACCTTC; CDR3aa: CASGGQGNYGYTF
abundance: -; j_gene: TRBJ1-5; d_gene: TRBD1; v_gene: TRBV30; CDR3nt: TGTGCCTGGAGTGAAGGACAGGGGAACCTCCAGCCCCAGCATTTT; CDR3aa: CAWSEGQGNLQPQHF
abundance: -; j_gene: TRBJ1-6; d_gene: -; v_gene: TRBV30; CDR3nt: TGTGCCTGGAGTGGGCGCAACTCACCCCTCCACTTT; CDR3aa: CAWSGRNSPLHF
abundance: -; j_gene: TRBJ1-2; d_gene: -; v_gene: TRBV29-1; CDR3nt: TGCAGCGCCCGACAAGGCATCTATGGCTACACCTTC; CDR3aa: CSARQGIYGYTF
abundance: -; j_gene: TRBJ2-4; d_gene: -; v_gene: TRBV28; CDR3nt: TGTGCCAGCAGCTCGAGGACAGAAAACATTCAGTACTTC; CDR3aa: CASSSRTENIQYF
abundance: few; j_gene: TRBJ2-7; d_gene: TRBD2; v_gene: TRBV10-1; CDR3nt: TGCGCCAGACGACTAGCGGGGGCCTACGAGCAGTACTTC; CDR3aa: CARRLAGAYEQYF
abundance: once; j_gene: TRBJ2-7; d_gene: TRBD1; v_gene: TRBV5-1; CDR3nt: TGCGCCAGCAGCTCGGACAGGGTTAACCACTACGAGCAGTACTTC; CDR3aa: CASSSDRVNHYEQYF
abundance: -; j_gene: TRBJ2-7; d_gene: -; v_gene: TRBV6-5; CDR3nt: TGTGCCAGCGGTCAGCAGGGCTACGAGCAGTACTTC; CDR3aa: CASGQQGYEQYF